This T cell receptor (beta chain) was recorded in a study of regulatory T cells in long-lasting Graves disease. Study results and caveats: Persistent disease favored TRBV28, TRBJ1-2 and TRBJ2-5. Sampling was limited to peripheral blood rather than thyroid tissue. Accuracy might have suffered from few samples.

For TCR beta, libraries came from iRepertoire HTBI primers and Arm-PCR of CDR3 regions. In the original analysis: Identified across the samples were around 62 TRBV segments and 13 to 15 TRBJ segments. One entry per CDR3 protein, called by TCRdb with MiXCR from the multiplex PCR reads. TCRdb's processing, not the authors', yielded these V and J calls. The sample includes around 460,000 distinct CDR3 sequences, about 22% of them seen just once. This clonotype was counted between two and nine times. Its antigen is undetermined. Indicated time point: persistent/refractory GD, antithyroid drugs over 5 years with positive TRAb. PBMC-derived RNA was used for the TCR library. Germline CDR1 DFQATT, CDR2 SNEGSKA (reference sequence). Trimming pared 4 bases from V and 3 bases from J, leaving 7 bases between. This CDR3 region has 12 residues.

Sample: peripheral blood mononuclear cells (PBMCs), taken when the disease was refractory, from a patient treated with antithyroid drugs. The chain recombines TRBV20-1 with TRBJ1-5; no reliable D call. The receptor was isolated from a female donor with Graves disease. CDR3: CSANQFNQPQHF. The CDR3 DNA follows: TGCAGTGCTAACCAGTTCAATCAGCCCCAGCATTTT.